This T cell receptor beta chain was sequenced in a study of cytomegalovirus exposure and HLA in healthy donors. Use of 60 Vbeta and 13 Jbeta primers characterized the PCR. This table comes from immunoSEQ multiplex PCR, and its TCRdb copy is limited to in-frame clones, with some not included. Altogether some 140,000 clones are present, under 10% being singletons, with the ten largest covering more than 6.5%. On this clone itself: Its antigen is as yet unknown.

Points from the study as a whole: A later analysis linked a missense DCLRE1C variant to TCR beta V- and J-gene trimming. In a later analysis, at a false discovery rate of 0.05, roughly 18,000 TCR beta sequences were associated with HLA alleles. Some public TCRs appeared in many individuals, while most sequences were rare.

Material for sequencing was PBMCs. The receptor was isolated from a woman aged 40 to 50 in good health and CMV-seropositive.

The CDR3 protein is CATSRDVTGTNEKLFF. The CDR3 coding sequence is TGTGCCACCAGCAGAGATGTTACCGGAACTAATGAAAAACTGTTTTTT. This chain joins TRBV15 and TRBJ1-4; D is unresolved. In germline, CDR1 is LNHNV, CDR2 YYDKDF (reference sequence). CDR3 length: 16 residues. Trimming took 0 bases from V and 1 from J, leaving 9 bases between them.